The rows below give T cell receptor beta chains drawn from one sample of a study of blood T cell repertoires in COVID-19. Sequenced by immunoSEQ multiplex PCR; TCRdb stores in-frame clones only, minus some. Of some 250,000 clones in the sample, about 83% are singletons; the top ten hold about 12%. The sample was peripheral blood. These receptors came from an elderly man with acute or convalescent COVID-19. The CDR3 runs from the conserved cysteine through the conserved F or W. D genes are given only for firm matches. Clone size is stated in some rows and not others, as once, few, many or a class when expanded.

TRBJ2-5	NA	TRBD1	TRBV4-1	CASSLDGTGLRETQYF	TGCGCCAGCAGCCTAGATGGGACAGGGCTTCGAGAGACCCAGTACTTC
TRBJ1-5	few	NA	TRBV27	CASSLTPPQGGNQPQHF	TGTGCCAGCAGTCTTACACCTCCCCAGGGTGGCAATCAGCCCCAGCATTTT
TRBJ1-1	NA	NA	TRBV7-8	CASSLAQAAKAFF	TGTGCCAGCAGCTTAGCGCAGGCAGCTAAAGCTTTCTTT
TRBJ1-1	NA	NA	TRBV28	CASSWATVNTEAFF	TGTGCCAGCAGTTGGGCTACGGTGAACACTGAAGCTTTCTTT
TRBJ1-2	NA	NA	TRBV10-3	CAISARVSSGYTF	TGTGCCATCAGTGCTCGGGTCTCTAGTGGCTACACCTTC
TRBJ2-5	NA	NA	TRBV29-1	CSVRWVGPEETQYF	TGCAGCGTCCGCTGGGTGGGGCCGGAAGAGACCCAGTACTTC
TRBJ2-3	NA	TRBD2	TRBV7-2	CASSLGTSGGSDTQYF	TGTGCCAGCAGCTTAGGGACTAGCGGGGGTTCAGATACGCAGTATTTT
TRBJ2-1	once	TRBD2	TRBV12-5	CASGPGLAGGFGEQFF	TGTGCTAGTGGCCCAGGACTAGCGGGGGGTTTCGGTGAGCAGTTCTTC
TRBJ2-2	NA	TRBD2	TRBV5-4	CASSPGTSTTGELFF	TGTGCCAGCAGCCCCGGGACTAGTACTACCGGGGAGCTGTTTTTT
TRBJ2-7	NA	TRBD2	TRBV18	CASSPLAGELEQYF	TGTGCCAGCTCGCCACTAGCGGGGGAACTCGAGCAGTACTTC
TRBJ1-1	NA	NA	TRBV5-4	CASSPATGMNTEAFF	TGTGCCAGCAGCCCGGCTACAGGGATGAACACTGAAGCTTTCTTT
TRBJ1-5	NA	NA	TRBV30	CARPRFTGREQPQHF	TGTGCCCGACCTCGATTTACAGGGAGAGAACAGCCCCAGCATTTT
TRBJ2-7	NA	TRBD2	TRBV29-1	CSVVGLAAYEQYF	TGCAGCGTTGTTGGACTAGCGGCCTACGAGCAGTACTTC
TRBJ2-7	NA	NA	TRBV15	CATSRDQWEQYF	TGTGCCACCAGCAGAGATCAGTGGGAGCAGTACTTC
TRBJ1-2	once	NA	TRBV7-2	CASSLRGYGYTF	TGTGCCAGCAGCTTAAGGGGTTATGGCTACACCTTC
TRBJ1-3	NA	NA	TRBV6-2/TRBV6-3	CASSYSTGGSGNTIYF	TGTGCCAGCAGTTACTCGACGGGGGGGTCTGGAAACACCATATATTTT
TRBJ1-1	NA	NA	TRBV3-1/TRBV3-2	CASSEALGATEAFF	TGTGCCAGCAGCGAAGCGCTGGGGGCCACTGAAGCTTTCTTT
TRBJ2-2	NA	NA	TRBV28	CASIGRAGGGELFF	TGTGCCAGCATAGGGCGGGCGGGCGGCGGGGAGCTGTTTTTT
TRBJ2-5	NA	NA	TRBV18	CASSRDVGEETQYF	TGTGCCAGCTCCCGGGATGTTGGAGAAGAGACCCAGTACTTC
TRBJ1-6	NA	NA	TRBV12-3/TRBV12-4	CASSLQDSPLHF	TGTGCCAGCAGTTTGCAGGATTCACCCCTCCACTTT
TRBJ2-2	NA	TRBD1	TRBV18	CASSPLTGANTGELFF	TGTGCCAGCTCACCGCTAACAGGGGCGAACACCGGGGAGCTGTTTTTT
TRBJ1-3	NA	TRBD1	TRBV4-1	CASSQARTGPSGNTIYF	TGCGCCAGCAGCCAAGCCCGGACAGGACCCTCTGGAAACACCATATATTTT
TRBJ1-1	NA	TRBD1	TRBV7-9	CASSKGALIRGWTEAFF	TGTGCCAGCAGCAAGGGGGCTTTAATTAGGGGATGGACTGAAGCTTTCTTT
TRBJ2-7	NA	NA	TRBV15	CATSREEDSHQYF	TGTGCCACCAGCAGAGAAGAGGACAGCCATCAGTACTTC
TRBJ2-3	NA	TRBD2	TRBV19	CASSGASGSTDTQYF	TGTGCCAGTAGTGGGGCTAGCGGGAGCACAGATACGCAGTATTTT
TRBJ1-2	NA	NA	TRBV24-1	CAISGGRGGYTF	TGTGCCATCTCTGGTGGGAGAGGAGGCTACACCTTC
TRBJ1-1	NA	TRBD1	TRBV27	CASRNRGNTEAFF	TGTGCCAGCAGGAACAGGGGGAACACTGAAGCTTTCTTT
TRBJ1-1	once	NA	TRBV28	CASSLFRVNTEAFF	TGTGCCAGCAGTTTATTTCGGGTCAACACTGAAGCTTTCTTT